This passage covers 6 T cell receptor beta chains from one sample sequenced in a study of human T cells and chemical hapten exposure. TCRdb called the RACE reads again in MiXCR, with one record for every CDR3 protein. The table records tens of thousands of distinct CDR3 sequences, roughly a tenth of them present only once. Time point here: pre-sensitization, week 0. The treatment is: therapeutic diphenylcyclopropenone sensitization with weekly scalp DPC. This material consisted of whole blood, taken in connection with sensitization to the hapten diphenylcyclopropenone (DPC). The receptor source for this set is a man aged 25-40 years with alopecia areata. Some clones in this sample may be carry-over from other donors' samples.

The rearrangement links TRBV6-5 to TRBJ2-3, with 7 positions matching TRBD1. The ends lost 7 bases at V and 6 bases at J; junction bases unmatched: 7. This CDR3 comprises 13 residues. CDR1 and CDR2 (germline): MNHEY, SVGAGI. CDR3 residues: CASNSPDRDTQYF. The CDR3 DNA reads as TGTGCCAGCAACTCACCGGACAGGGATACGCAGTATTTT.

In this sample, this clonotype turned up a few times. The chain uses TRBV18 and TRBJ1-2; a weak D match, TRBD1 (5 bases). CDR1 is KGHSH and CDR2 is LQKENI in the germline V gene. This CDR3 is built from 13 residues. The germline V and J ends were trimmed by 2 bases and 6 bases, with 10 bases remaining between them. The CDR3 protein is CASSPSGFDGYTF. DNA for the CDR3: TGTGCCAGCTCACCATCAGGGTTCGATGGCTACACCTTC. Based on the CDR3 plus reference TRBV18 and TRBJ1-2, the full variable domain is NAGVMQNPRHLVRRRGQEARLRCSPMKGHSHVYWYRQLPEEGLKFMVYLQKENIIDESGMPKERFSAEFPKEGPSILRIQQVVRGDSAAYFCASSPSGFDGYTFGSGTRLTVV.

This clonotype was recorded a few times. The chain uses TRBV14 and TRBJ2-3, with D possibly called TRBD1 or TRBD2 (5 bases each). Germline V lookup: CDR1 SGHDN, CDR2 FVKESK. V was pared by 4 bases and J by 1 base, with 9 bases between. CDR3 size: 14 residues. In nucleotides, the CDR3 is TGTGCCAGCAGCCCCTGGGACCGCACAGATACGCAGTATTTT. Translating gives CASSPWDRTDTQYF.

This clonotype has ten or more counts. This CDR3 reads CAISAGQNQPQHF. The CDR3 bases are TGTGCCATCAGTGCAGGACAGAATCAGCCCCAGCATTTT. The chain links TRBV10-3 to TRBJ1-5; maybe TRBD1 (6 bases). From germline, CDR1 is ENHRY and CDR2 SYGVKD. The CDR3 sequence is 13 residues long. V dropped 4 bases and J dropped 4 bases, with 8 bases sitting between them.

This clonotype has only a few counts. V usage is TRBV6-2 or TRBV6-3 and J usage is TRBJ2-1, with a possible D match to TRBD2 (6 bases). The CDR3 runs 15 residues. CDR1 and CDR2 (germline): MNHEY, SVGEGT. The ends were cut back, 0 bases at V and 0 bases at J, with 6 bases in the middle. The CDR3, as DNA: TGTGCCAGCAGTTACTCGGGGGGCTCCTACAATGAGCAGTTCTTC. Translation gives CASSYSGGSYNEQFF.

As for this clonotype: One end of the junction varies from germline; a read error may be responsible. The CDR3 reads CANSVVPGIGIDTQYF. The CDR3 region has the DNA TGTGCCAACAGCGTAGTTCCCGGGATTGGGATAGATACGCAGTATTTT. This chain connects TRBV7-6 to TRBJ2-3, with D perhaps TRBD2 (5 bases). Per the germline V gene, CDR1 is SGHVS and CDR2 is FNYEAQ. The CDR3 is made up of 16 amino acids.